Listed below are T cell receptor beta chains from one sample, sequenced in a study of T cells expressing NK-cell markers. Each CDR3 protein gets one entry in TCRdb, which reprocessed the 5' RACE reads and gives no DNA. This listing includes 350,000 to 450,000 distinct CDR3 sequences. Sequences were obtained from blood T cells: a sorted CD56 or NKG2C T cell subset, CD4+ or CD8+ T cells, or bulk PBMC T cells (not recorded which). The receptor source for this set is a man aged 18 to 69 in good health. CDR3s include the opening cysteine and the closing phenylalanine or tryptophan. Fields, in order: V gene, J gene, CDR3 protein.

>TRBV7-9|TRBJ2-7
CASSLDFQGEYF
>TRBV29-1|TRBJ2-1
CSVLPVYGGATYNEQFF
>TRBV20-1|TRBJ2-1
CSALEGSSYNEQFF
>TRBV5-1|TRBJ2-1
CASSSYGETYNEQFF
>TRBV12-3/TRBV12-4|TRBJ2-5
CASSSRSGSQYF
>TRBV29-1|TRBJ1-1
CSVSQGATEAFF
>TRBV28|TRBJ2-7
CASRNGRGLREQYF
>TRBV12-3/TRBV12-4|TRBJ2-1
CASSFGSGGRQFF
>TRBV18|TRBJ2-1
CASSPPGPRSYNEQFF
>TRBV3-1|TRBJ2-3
CASSQERSTGGTQYF
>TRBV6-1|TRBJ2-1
CASRNRLQGWMVQFF
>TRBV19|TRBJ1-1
CASSIPGRRRNTEAFF
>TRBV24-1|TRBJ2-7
CATNRTGAYEQYF
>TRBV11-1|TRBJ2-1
CASSRQSGGPYNEQFF
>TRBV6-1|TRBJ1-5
CASLSGGASSNQPQHF
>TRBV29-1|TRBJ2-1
CSEGGQGARQFF
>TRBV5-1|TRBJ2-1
CASSLGDRDHNEQFF
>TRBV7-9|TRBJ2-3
CASSPRFGTTSTDTQYF
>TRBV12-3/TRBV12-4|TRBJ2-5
CASSLSSTQETQYF
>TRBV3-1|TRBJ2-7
CASSQWGPISYEQYF
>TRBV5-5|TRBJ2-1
CASSFPESYNEQFF
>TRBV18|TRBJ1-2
CASSPMTERGYTF
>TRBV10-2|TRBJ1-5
CASRDRTGDSNQPQHF
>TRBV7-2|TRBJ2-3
CASSSGKRGRGDTQYF
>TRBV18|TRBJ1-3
CASSPDHSGNTIYF
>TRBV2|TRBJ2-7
CASSEAGLGPYEQYF
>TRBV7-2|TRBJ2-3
CASSPPSDTQYF
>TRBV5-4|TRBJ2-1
CASSLFAGWVSGNEQFF
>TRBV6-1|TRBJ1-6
CASRRDRNSPLHF
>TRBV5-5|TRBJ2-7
CASSLRGNPYEQYF
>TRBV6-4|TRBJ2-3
CASSLTSGASTDTQYF
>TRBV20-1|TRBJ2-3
CSANGKLTTTDTQYF
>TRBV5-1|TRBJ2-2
CASSLRQRTGELFF
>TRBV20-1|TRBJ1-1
CSAWDRALEAFF
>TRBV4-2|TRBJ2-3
CASSSSDSSTDTQYF
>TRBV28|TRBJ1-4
CASTFIGEGEKLFF
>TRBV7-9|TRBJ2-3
CASSTGTSSDTQYF
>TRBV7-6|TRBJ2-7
CASSSRGSIGPYEQYF
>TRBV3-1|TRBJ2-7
CASSQDQSFDVYEQYF
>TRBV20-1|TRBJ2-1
CSARDLTNYNEQFF
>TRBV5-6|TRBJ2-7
CASSRDMVSYDQYF
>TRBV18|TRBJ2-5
CASSLGTSRQETQYF
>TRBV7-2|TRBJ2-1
CASSSGRGGPYNEQFF
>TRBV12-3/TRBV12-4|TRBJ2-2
CASSPQGGMTGELFF
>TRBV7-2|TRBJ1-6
CASSLEQGFGSPLHF
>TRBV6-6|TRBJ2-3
CASRGSTDTQYF